Presented here are 7 T cell receptor beta chains from one specimen sequenced in a study of CD8 T cells in Susac syndrome. A quantity of 0.5 to 1 ug RNA underwent reverse transcription using random hexamers. TCRdb re-called the immunoSEQ multiplex PCR reads with MiXCR, one entry per CDR3 protein. Seen here are a few hundred thousand distinct CDR3 sequences, more than 70% observed once, and the top ten hold approximately 0.11%. Material for sequencing was CD8+ T cells from PBMCs. Receptors originate from a human donor with multiple sclerosis.

This clonotype showed up just once. A junction end diverges from the germline sequence, so it may reflect a read error. The chain is built from TRBV6-5 and TRBJ2-7, with D perhaps matching TRBD2 (5 bases). The CDR3 consists of 15 residues. Germline V CDR1 and CDR2: MNHEY, SVGAGI. CDR3 in amino acids: CDSSYSILRDYEQYF. The DNA for the CDR3 is TGTGACAGCAGTTACTCGATTTTACGGGACTACGAGCAGTACTTC.

The CDR3 reads CASGLIDQGRGEQYF. The CDR3 DNA is TGTGCCAGCGGCCTGATTGACCAGGGAAGGGGCGAGCAGTACTTC. The gene calls are TRBV2 and TRBJ2-7; D possibly corresponds to TRBD1 (5 bases). This CDR3 contains 15 residues. With 8 bases removed from V and 6 bases from J, the gap between germline ends came to 23 bases. Germline loops: CDR1 SNHLY, CDR2 FYNNEI. Together with reference TRBV2 and TRBJ2-7, the CDR3 gives the full variable domain: EPEVTQTPSHQVTQMGQEVILRCVPISNHLYFYWYRQILGQKVEFLVSFYNNEISEKSEIFDDQFSVERPDGSNFTLKIRSTKLEDSAMYFCASGLIDQGRGEQYFGPGTRLTVT.

The chain carries TRBV30 and TRBJ2-3; D ambiguous. The CDR3 runs 13 residues. Germline loops: CDR1 GTSNPN, CDR2 SVGIG (reference sequence). Deletions cut 5 bases from V and 1 base from J, with 10 bases between. The CDR3 DNA follows: TGTGCCTGGGGTCGTAGCCGCACAGATACGCAGTATTTT. It yields the protein CAWGRSRTDTQYF.

This chain uses TRBV7-2 with TRBJ1-2; D gene uncertain. Germline V gene sequence: CDR1 SGHTA, CDR2 FQGNSA. This CDR3 spans 15 amino acids. V dropped 5 bases and J dropped 3 bases, with 16 bases sitting between them. The CDR3 region is CASSGPRGPYYGYTF. The CDR3 coding sequence is TGTGCCAGCAGCGGCCCGCGCGGTCCCTACTATGGCTACACCTTC.

V usage is TRBV20-1 and J usage is TRBJ1-1; D is unclear. CDR3 length equals 14 residues. V was pared by 0 bases and J by 1 base, with 9 bases between. Germline V gene lookup returns CDR1 DFQATT and CDR2 SNEGSKA (reference sequence). CDR3 residues: CSAREQLPNTEAFF. The DNA of the CDR3 is TGCAGTGCTAGAGAACAGCTTCCGAACACTGAAGCTTTCTTT.

The rearrangement links TRBV7-9 to TRBJ1-1; D remains unclear. The germline V and J ends were trimmed by 5 bases and 0 bases, with 10 bases remaining between them. Germline V CDR1 and CDR2: SEHNR, FQNEAQ (reference sequence). The CDR3 has 14 residues. The CDR3 bases are TGTGCCAGCAGCCCGGACGGAATGAACACTGAAGCTTTCTTT. Translated: CASSPDGMNTEAFF.

This clonotype was seen only a few times. The rearrangement links TRBV27 to TRBJ2-1; 11 positions match TRBD2. With V trimmed by 4 bases and J by 6 bases, 2 bases remained unmatched. CDR1 is MNHEY and CDR2 is SMNVEV in the germline V gene (reference sequence). The CDR3 covers 14 residues. The CDR3 DNA follows: TGTGCCAGCAGTTACGGACTAGCGGGCAATGAGCAGTTCTTC. It encodes CASSYGLAGNEQFF.